This T cell receptor beta chain was found in a study of regulatory T cells in long-lasting Graves disease. Study conclusions and caveats: The persistent group shared about 2,600 public clonotypes, more than the roughly 970 shared by new patients.

This clonotype was observed many times. Its matching antigen is unknown. Arm-PCR of CDR3 regions with iRepertoire HTBI primers generated TCR beta libraries. MiXCR, applied by TCRdb to the multiplex PCR reads, yields one record per CDR3 protein. The sample contains about 450,000 distinct CDR3 sequences, 14% of which appear only once. The V gene's germline CDR1 is DFQATT and CDR2 SNEGSKA (reference sequence). This CDR3 is built from 13 residues. The V and J ends lost 7 bases and 4 bases respectively, with 15 bases between them. Described time point: newly diagnosed GD, antithyroid drugs for less than 3 months. Extracted PBMC RNA gave rise to the TCR library. This same sample was also taken into another study, of T cells in Graves' hyperthyroidism and ophthalmopathy.

The chain uses TRBV20-1 and TRBJ2-3, with a tentative D call TRBD1 (6 bases). The clonotype comes from a woman between 50 and 59 years old with Graves disease. Sequences were derived from peripheral blood mononuclear cells (PBMCs), sampled at new diagnosis, from a patient treated with antithyroid drugs. The CDR3 DNA reads as TGCAGTGAAGGGGGAAGCAGTCCAGATACGCAGTATTTT. Translated: CSEGGSSPDTQYF.